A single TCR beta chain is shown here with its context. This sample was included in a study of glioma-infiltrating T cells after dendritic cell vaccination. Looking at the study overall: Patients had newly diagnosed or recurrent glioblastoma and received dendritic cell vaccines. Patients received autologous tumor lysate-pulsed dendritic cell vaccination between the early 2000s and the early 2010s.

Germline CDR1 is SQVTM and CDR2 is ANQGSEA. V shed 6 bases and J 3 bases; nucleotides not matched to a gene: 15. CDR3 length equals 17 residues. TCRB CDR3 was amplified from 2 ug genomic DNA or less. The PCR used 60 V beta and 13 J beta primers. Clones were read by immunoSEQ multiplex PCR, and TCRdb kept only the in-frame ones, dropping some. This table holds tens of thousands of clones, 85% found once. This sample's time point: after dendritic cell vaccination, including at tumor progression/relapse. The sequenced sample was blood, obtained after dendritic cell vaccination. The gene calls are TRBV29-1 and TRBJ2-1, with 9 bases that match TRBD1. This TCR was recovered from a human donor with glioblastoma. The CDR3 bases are TGCAGCGTCCTAAGGGGGACAGGGATCGGTAGCTACAATGAGCAGTTCTTC. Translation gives CSVLRGTGIGSYNEQFF.